This passage covers 13 T cell receptor beta chains from one sample sequenced in a study of identical twins. TCRdb fed the 5' RACE reads into MiXCR, producing one record per CDR3 protein. The sample lists a few hundred thousand distinct CDR3 sequences, roughly an eighth seen once, with 0.8% to 1% in the top ten. These records were also assigned to another study, of yellow fever vaccine responses in identical twins.

The specimen sequenced was CD4+ T cells sorted from blood. The receptor set was obtained from a young woman in good health.

This sequence joins TRBV28 and TRBJ1-2; 7 bases agree with TRBD1. V trimming: 11 bases; J trimming: 8 bases; junction bases outside the gene matches: 11. The CDR3 totals 12 residues. Germline V gives CDR1 MDHEN, CDR2 SYDVKM. The CDR3 reads CALEDRLNGYTF. The DNA of the CDR3 is TGTGCCCTGGAGGACAGGTTGAACGGCTACACCTTC.

This chain connects TRBV12-3 or TRBV12-4 to TRBJ2-4; 15 positions agree with TRBD2. The ends lost 5 bases at V and 1 base at J; junction bases unmatched: 3. CDR3 size: 17 residues. CDR3 residues: CASSPGLAGGAKNIQYF. The CDR3 DNA sequence: TGTGCCAGCAGTCCGGGACTAGCGGGGGGTGCCAAAAACATTCAGTACTTC.

This clonotype was seen a few times. The J gene is TRBJ2-7, the V gene TRBV11-2; D might be TRBD1 or TRBD2, each matching 5 bases. Looked up from germline, CDR1 is SGHAT and CDR2 is FQNNGV. Trimming removed 5 bases at V and 0 bases at J, with 14 bases between. This CDR3 has 15 amino acids. DNA for the CDR3: TGTGCCAGCAGCCAAAGGTGGGGGAACTCCTACGAGCAGTACTTC. Translating gives CASSQRWGNSYEQYF.

This clonotype has more than one count but fewer than ten. This sequence joins TRBV20-1 and TRBJ1-5, with D possibly TRBD1 on 6 matching bases. Trimming cost V 5 bases and J 3 bases, with 11 bases left between them. This CDR3 spans 13 amino acids. Germline CDR1 DFQATT, CDR2 SNEGSKA (reference sequence). CDR3 loop: CSAAQGPNQPQHF. CDR3 nucleotide sequence: TGCAGTGCTGCACAGGGCCCCAATCAGCCCCAGCATTTT.

This clonotype has only a few counts. V usage is TRBV2 and J usage is TRBJ2-5; D possibly matches TRBD1 or TRBD2 (5 bases each). The CDR3 has 14 amino acids. V was trimmed by 4 bases and J by 5 bases, leaving 14 bases between them. Germline V gives CDR1 SNHLY, CDR2 FYNNEI. The CDR3 loop is CASSAGTLSETQYF. The DNA for the CDR3 is TGTGCCAGCAGTGCAGGGACCTTGTCGGAGACCCAGTACTTC.

This clonotype was observed a handful of times. This chain connects TRBV28 to TRBJ2-5, with a possible D match to TRBD2 (5 bases). From germline, CDR1 is MDHEN and CDR2 SYDVKM. Trimming shortened V by 8 bases and J by 3 bases, and 10 bases separated the two germline ends. CDR3 size: 12 residues. CDR3 amino acids: CASAGQEETQYF. CDR3 nucleotides: TGTGCCAGCGCGGGCCAGGAAGAGACCCAGTACTTC.

This clonotype was picked up many times. The gene calls are TRBV7-9 and TRBJ1-6; D not certain. V lost 0 bases to trimming and J lost 4 bases, with 7 bases between them. The CDR3 length is 15 residues. Germline CDR1 and CDR2: SEHNR and FQNEAQ (reference sequence). The CDR3 DNA sequence: TGTGCCAGCAGCTTAGCAGGGCCTTATAATTCACCCCTCCACTTT. Protein sequence: CASSLAGPYNSPLHF.

The rearrangement links TRBV5-1 to TRBJ1-2; 9 bases line up with TRBD1. The CDR3 is made up of 14 amino acids. Germline-derived CDR1 and CDR2 are SGHRS and YFSETQ. Unmatched junction bases numbered 5, after V lost 4 bases and J lost 4 bases. CDR3 amino acids: CASSVDRGSYGYTF. The CDR3 nucleotides are TGCGCCAGCAGCGTGGACAGGGGAAGCTATGGCTACACCTTC.

The chain recombines TRBV20-1 with TRBJ2-3; D is possibly TRBD2 (6 bases). The CDR3 has 15 amino acids. The ends were cut back, 6 bases at V and 5 bases at J, with 21 bases in the middle. Germline values: CDR1 DFQATT, CDR2 SNEGSKA (reference sequence). In DNA form, the CDR3 reads TGCAGTGCGAGTTCACTAGCAGAAAAAAGAGATACGCAGTATTTT. This encodes CSASSLAEKRDTQYF.

The table lists this clonotype with many counts. The V call is TRBV12-3 or TRBV12-4, the J call TRBJ1-1; 7 nucleotides agree with TRBD1. Germline trimming cut 5 bases from V and 6 bases from J; bases unmatched to any gene: 3. This CDR3 is 12 amino acids long. CDR3 bases: TGTGCCAGCAGTCCGGACAGGCCTGAAGCTTTCTTT. Encoded protein: CASSPDRPEAFF.

The chain joins TRBV2 to TRBJ1-6; no reliable D call. The V and J ends lost 7 bases and 7 bases respectively, with 8 bases between them. Germline V gives CDR1 SNHLY, CDR2 FYNNEI. The CDR3 loop spans 12 amino acids. The CDR3 coding sequence is TGTGCCAGCACCAACTCGAATTCACCCCTCCACTTT. Protein: CASTNSNSPLHF. The full variable domain, in which reference TRBV2 and TRBJ1-6 provide the parts outside the CDR3, is EPEVTQTPSHQVTQMGQEVILRCVPISNHLYFYWYRQILGQKVEFLVSFYNNEISEKSEIFDDQFSVERPDGSNFTLKIRSTKLEDSAMYFCASTNSNSPLHFGNGTRLTVT.

This clonotype was picked up many times. J is TRBJ2-7 and V is TRBV6-1, with D maybe TRBD1 (6 bases). V lost 5 bases and J 2 bases, leaving 22 bases between the germline ends. Germline CDR1 and CDR2: MNHNS and SASEGT. This CDR3 has 17 amino acids. The CDR3 coding sequence is TGTGCCAGCAGTCCCCAGGGGCTGCTGACACTGGCCTACGAGCAGTACTTC. This encodes CASSPQGLLTLAYEQYF.

The sample holds many counts of this clonotype. The chain carries TRBV5-1 and TRBJ2-5; D is perhaps TRBD2 (6 bases). Germline V gene sequence: CDR1 SGHRS, CDR2 YFSETQ. CDR3 size: 13 residues. Trimming pared 5 bases from V and 3 bases from J, leaving 11 bases between. The CDR3 spells CASRSTSKETQYF. CDR3 DNA sequence: TGCGCCAGCAGATCTACTAGCAAAGAGACCCAGTACTTC.